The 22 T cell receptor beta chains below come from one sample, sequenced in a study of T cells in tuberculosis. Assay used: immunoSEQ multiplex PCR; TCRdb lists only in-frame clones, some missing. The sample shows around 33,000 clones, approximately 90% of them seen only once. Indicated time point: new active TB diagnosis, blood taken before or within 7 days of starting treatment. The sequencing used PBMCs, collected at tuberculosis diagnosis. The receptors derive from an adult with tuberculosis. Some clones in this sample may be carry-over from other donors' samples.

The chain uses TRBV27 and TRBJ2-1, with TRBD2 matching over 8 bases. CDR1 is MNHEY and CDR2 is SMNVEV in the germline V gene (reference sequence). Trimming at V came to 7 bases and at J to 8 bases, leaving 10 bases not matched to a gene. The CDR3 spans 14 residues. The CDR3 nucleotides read TGTGCCAGCATCCCCCGGGGGGGGTGGGATGAGCAGTTCTTC. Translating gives CASIPRGGWDEQFF.

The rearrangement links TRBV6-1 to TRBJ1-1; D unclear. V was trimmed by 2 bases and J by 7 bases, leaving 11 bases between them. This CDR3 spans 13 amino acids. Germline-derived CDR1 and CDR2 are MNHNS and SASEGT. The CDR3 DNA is TGTGCCAGCAGTGAATCGGGTTTGTATGAAGCTTTCTTT. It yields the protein CASSESGLYEAFF.

The CDR3 reads CASSYRQGNQPQHF. In DNA form, the CDR3 reads TGTGCCAGCAGTTACCGACAGGGAAATCAGCCCCAGCATTTT. The chain employs TRBV6-6 and TRBJ1-5, with TRBD1 matching 7 bases. Germline CDR1 is MNHNY and CDR2 is SVGAGI (reference sequence). V lost 2 bases to trimming and J lost 4 bases; unmatched junction nucleotides: 2. CDR3 size: 14 residues.

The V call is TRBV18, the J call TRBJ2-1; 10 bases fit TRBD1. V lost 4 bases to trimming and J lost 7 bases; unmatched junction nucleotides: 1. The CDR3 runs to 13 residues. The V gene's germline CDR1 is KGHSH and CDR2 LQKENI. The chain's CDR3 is CASSRDRGNEQFF. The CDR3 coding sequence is TGTGCCAGCTCACGGGACAGGGGAAATGAGCAGTTCTTC.

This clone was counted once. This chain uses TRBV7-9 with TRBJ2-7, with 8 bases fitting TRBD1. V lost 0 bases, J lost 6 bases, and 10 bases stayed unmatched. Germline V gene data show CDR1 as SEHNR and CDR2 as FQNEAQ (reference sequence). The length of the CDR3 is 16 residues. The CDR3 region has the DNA TGTGCCAGCAGCTTAGCTTGGGACAGGCTTACCGGCGAGCAGTACTTC. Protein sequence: CASSLAWDRLTGEQYF.

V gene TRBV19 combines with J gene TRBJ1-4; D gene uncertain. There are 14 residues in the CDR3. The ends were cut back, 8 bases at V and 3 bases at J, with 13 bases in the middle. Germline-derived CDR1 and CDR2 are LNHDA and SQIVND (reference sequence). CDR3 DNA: TGTGCCAGTGGTTCGGGGAGGGCTAATGAAAAACTGTTTTTT. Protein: CASGSGRANEKLFF.

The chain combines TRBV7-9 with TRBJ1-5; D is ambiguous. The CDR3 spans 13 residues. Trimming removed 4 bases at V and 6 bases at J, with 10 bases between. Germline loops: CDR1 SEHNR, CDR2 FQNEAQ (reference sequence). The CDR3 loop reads CASSSREGQPQHF. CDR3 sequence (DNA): TGTGCCAGCAGCTCTCGGGAAGGTCAGCCCCAGCATTTT.

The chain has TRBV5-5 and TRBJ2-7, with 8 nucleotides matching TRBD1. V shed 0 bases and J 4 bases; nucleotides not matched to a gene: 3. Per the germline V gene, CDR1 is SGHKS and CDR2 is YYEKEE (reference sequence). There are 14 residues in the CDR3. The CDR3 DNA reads TGTGCCAGCAGCTTGGCGGGACAGGCATACGAGCAGTACTTC. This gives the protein CASSLAGQAYEQYF.

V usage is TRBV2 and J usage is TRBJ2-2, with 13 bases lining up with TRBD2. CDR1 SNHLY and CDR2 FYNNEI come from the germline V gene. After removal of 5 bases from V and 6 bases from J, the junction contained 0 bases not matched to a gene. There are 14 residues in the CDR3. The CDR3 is CASSTSGGAGELFF. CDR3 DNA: TGTGCCAGCAGTACTAGCGGGGGGGCCGGGGAGCTGTTTTTT.

The CDR3 protein is CASSPRTGGNQPQHF. CDR3 in DNA: TGTGCCAGCAGTCCCCGGACAGGAGGCAATCAGCCCCAGCATTTT. This chain uses TRBV6-6 with TRBJ1-5, with TRBD1 matching 7 bases. The germline V gene has CDR1 MNHNY and CDR2 SVGAGI (reference sequence). The junction had 6 bases not matched to a gene; V was cut back by 5 bases and J by 2 bases. The CDR3 consists of 15 residues.

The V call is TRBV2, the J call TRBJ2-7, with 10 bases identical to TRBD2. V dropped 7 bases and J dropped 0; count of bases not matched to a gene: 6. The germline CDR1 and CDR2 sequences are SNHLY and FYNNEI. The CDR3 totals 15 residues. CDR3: CASMPPSGGSYEQYF. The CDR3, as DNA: TGTGCCAGCATGCCCCCTAGCGGGGGCTCCTACGAGCAGTACTTC. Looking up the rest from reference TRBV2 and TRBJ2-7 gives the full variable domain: EPEVTQTPSHQVTQMGQEVILRCVPISNHLYFYWYRQILGQKVEFLVSFYNNEISEKSEIFDDQFSVERPDGSNFTLKIRSTKLEDSAMYFCASMPPSGGSYEQYFGPGTRLTVT.

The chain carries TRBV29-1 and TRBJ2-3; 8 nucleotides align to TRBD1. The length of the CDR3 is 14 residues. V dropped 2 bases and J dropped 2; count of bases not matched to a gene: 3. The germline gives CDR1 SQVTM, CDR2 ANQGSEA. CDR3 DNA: TGCAGCGTTGAATTCCAGGGGGCCACAGATACGCAGTATTTT. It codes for CSVEFQGATDTQYF.

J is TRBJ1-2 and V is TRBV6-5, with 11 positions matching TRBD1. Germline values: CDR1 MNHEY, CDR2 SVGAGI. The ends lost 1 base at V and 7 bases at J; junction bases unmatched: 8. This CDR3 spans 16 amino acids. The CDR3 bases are TGTGCCAGCAGTTACTTGACCGGACAGGGGGCGCTTGGCTACACCTTC. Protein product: CASSYLTGQGALGYTF.

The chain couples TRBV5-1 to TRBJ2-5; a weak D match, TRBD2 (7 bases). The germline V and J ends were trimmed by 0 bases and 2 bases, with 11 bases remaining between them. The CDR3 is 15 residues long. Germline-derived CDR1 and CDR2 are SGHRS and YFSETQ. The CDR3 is CASSLVGGLQETQYF. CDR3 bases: TGCGCCAGCAGCTTGGTCGGGGGGCTACAAGAGACCCAGTACTTC.

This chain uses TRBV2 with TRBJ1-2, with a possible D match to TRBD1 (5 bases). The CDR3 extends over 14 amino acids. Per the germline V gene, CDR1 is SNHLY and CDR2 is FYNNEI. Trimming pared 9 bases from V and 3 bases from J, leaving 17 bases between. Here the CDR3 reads CARSDMGSDYGYTF. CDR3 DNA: TGTGCCAGATCGGACATGGGGTCGGACTATGGCTACACCTTC.

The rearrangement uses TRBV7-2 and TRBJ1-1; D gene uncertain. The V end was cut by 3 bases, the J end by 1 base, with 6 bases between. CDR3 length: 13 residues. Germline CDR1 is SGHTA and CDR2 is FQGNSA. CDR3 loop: CASSFKRNTEAFF. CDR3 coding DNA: TGTGCCAGCAGCTTTAAGAGGAACACTGAAGCTTTCTTT. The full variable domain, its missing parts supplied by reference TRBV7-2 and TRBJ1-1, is GAGVSQSPSNKVTEKGKDVELRCDPISGHTALYWYRQSLGQGLEFLIYFQGNSAPDKSGLPSDRFSAERTGGSVSTLTIQRTQQEDSAVYLCASSFKRNTEAFFGQGTRLTVV.

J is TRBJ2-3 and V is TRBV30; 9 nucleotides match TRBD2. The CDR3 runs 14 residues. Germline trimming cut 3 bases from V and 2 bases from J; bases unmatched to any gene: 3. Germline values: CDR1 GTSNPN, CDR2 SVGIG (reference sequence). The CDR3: CAWSTSGYTDTQYF. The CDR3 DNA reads TGTGCCTGGAGCACTAGCGGGTACACAGATACGCAGTATTTT.

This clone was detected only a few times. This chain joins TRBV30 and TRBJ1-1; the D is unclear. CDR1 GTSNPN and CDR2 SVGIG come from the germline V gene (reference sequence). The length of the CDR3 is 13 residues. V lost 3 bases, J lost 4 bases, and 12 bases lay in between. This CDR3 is CAWRPPGFTEAFF. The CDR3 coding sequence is TGTGCCTGGAGGCCGCCGGGGTTCACTGAAGCTTTCTTT. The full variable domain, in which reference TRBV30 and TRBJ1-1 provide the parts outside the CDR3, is SQTIHQWPATLVQPVGSPLSLECTVEGTSNPNLYWYRQAAGRGLQLLFYSVGIGQISSEVPQNLSASRPQDRQFILSSKKLLLSDSGFYLCAWRPPGFTEAFFGQGTRLTVV.

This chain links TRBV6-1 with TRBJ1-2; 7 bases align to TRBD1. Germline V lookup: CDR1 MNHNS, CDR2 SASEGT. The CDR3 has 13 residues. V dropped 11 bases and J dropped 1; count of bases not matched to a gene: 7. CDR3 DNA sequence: TGTGCCGTACAAACAGGGGATAACTATGGCTACACCTTC. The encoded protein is CAVQTGDNYGYTF.

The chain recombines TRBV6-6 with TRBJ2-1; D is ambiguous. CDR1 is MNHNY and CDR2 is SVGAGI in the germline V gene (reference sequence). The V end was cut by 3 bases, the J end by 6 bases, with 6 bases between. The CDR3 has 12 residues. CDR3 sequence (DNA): TGTGCCAGCAGTTATTTGCGCAATGAGCAGTTCTTC. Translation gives CASSYLRNEQFF.

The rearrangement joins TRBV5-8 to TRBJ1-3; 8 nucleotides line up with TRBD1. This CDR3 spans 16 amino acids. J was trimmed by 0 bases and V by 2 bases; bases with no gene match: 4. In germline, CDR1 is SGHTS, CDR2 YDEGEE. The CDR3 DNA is TGTGCCAGCAGCTTCAGGACAGGGTTCTCTGGAAACACCATATATTTT. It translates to CASSFRTGFSGNTIYF. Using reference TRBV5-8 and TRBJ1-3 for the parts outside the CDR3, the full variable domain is EAGVTQSPTHLIKTRGQQATLRCSPISGHTSVYWYQQALGLGLQFLLWYDEGEERNRGNFPPRFSGRQFPNYSSELNVNALELEDSALYLCASSFRTGFSGNTIYFGEGSWLTVV.

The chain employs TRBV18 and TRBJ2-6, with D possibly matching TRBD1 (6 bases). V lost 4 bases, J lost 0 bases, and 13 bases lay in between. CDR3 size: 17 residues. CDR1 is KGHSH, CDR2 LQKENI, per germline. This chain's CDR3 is CASSRPFRGSGANVLTF. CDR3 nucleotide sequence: TGTGCCAGCTCACGCCCCTTCAGGGGCTCTGGGGCCAACGTCCTGACTTTC.